The 26 T cell receptor beta chains presented below share a single source sample, sequenced in a study of Ad26.COV2.S vaccination and SARS-CoV-2 variants. Some clones are missing from TCRdb's copy, which holds only in-frame ones; the method was immunoSEQ multiplex PCR. The data hold about 440,000 clones, with roughly 91% observed a single time. This sample's treatment: roughly 20 received Ad26.COV2.S at low or high dose, single or two shots; roughly five received placebo; per-sample allocation not given. Sampling occurred on day 63 after the first vaccine or placebo injection. The sample here was peripheral blood, taken in a trial of Ad26.COV2.S vaccine versus placebo. These receptors came from a person between 18 and 65 years old who received the Ad26.COV2.S COVID-19 vaccine or a placebo.

The chain combines TRBV18 with TRBJ1-4, with 7 bases lining up with TRBD1. V was pared by 5 bases and J by 8 bases, with 8 bases of the junction left unmatched. The CDR3 is 14 residues long. CDR1 is KGHSH and CDR2 is LQKENI in the germline V gene. Here the CDR3 reads CASSKPGQSEKLFF. The CDR3 DNA sequence: TGTGCCAGCTCAAAACCGGGACAGTCGGAAAAACTGTTTTTT.

This chain uses TRBV5-4 with TRBJ2-3; 8 bases align to TRBD1. The length of the CDR3 is 16 residues. The V segment lost 3 bases and the J segment 4 bases; nucleotides outside the gene matches: 10. The V gene's germline CDR1 is SGHNT and CDR2 YYREEE (reference sequence). Written as DNA, the CDR3 is TGTGCCAGCAGCTCCCCGGGACAGGAGTGGGCAGATACGCAGTATTTT. The encoded protein is CASSSPGQEWADTQYF. Variable domain in full (rest from reference TRBV5-4 and TRBJ2-3): ETGVTQSPTHLIKTRGQQVTLRCSSQSGHNTVSWYQQALGQGPQFIFQYYREEENGRGNFPPRFSGLQFPNYSSELNVNALELDDSALYLCASSSPGQEWADTQYFGPGTRLTVL.

The gene calls are TRBV5-6 and TRBJ2-5; D not certain. Germline V lookup: CDR1 SGHDT, CDR2 YYEEEE. The CDR3 spans 14 residues. Trimming cost V 1 base and J 9 bases, with 16 bases left between them. The CDR3 region has the DNA TGTGCCAGCAGCTTGAAGGGAACCCCTGGAGCCCAGTACTTC. Amino acid sequence: CASSLKGTPGAQYF.

The chain links TRBV5-6 to TRBJ2-7; 9 nucleotides line up with TRBD1. J gave up 7 bases and V 4 bases, and 6 bases lay outside the gene matches. Germline lookup yields CDR1 SGHDT and CDR2 YYEEEE. The CDR3 sequence is 13 residues long. CDR3 residues: CASSITGGGEQYF. CDR3 DNA sequence: TGTGCCAGCAGCATTACAGGGGGCGGTGAGCAGTACTTC.

The chain couples TRBV5-4 to TRBJ1-4; TRBD1 aligns across 9 bases. Germline V gene sequence: CDR1 SGHNT, CDR2 YYREEE (reference sequence). The junction had 5 bases not matched to a gene; V was cut back by 4 bases and J by 7 bases. The CDR3 sequence is 14 residues long. The CDR3 nucleotides read TGTGCCAGCAGCCCGGACAGGGGAATTGAAAAACTGTTTTTT. It codes for CASSPDRGIEKLFF.

The chain has TRBV28 and TRBJ1-5; 7 bases are a match to TRBD1. The V gene's germline CDR1 is MDHEN and CDR2 SYDVKM. The V and J ends lost 4 bases and 1 base, in that order; junction bases with no gene match: 1. The CDR3 is made up of 14 amino acids. CDR3 loop: CASSSQGSNQPQHF. CDR3 DNA sequence: TGTGCCAGCAGTTCACAGGGGAGCAATCAGCCCCAGCATTTT.

V and J are TRBV9 and TRBJ2-2, with 8 positions matching TRBD2. CDR1 and CDR2 (germline): SGDLS, YYNGEE. This CDR3 is built from 16 residues. V dropped 1 base and J dropped 2; count of bases not matched to a gene: 4. CDR3: CASSVKLAVNTGELFF. The CDR3 DNA reads TGTGCCAGCAGCGTAAAACTAGCGGTAAACACCGGGGAGCTGTTTTTT.

This rearrangement joins TRBV6-5 to TRBJ2-2, with TRBD1 matching 9 bases. V lost 7 bases and J lost 7; bases outside the gene matches: 7. Germline V lookup: CDR1 MNHEY, CDR2 SVGAGI. The CDR3 is 14 amino acids. Written as DNA, the CDR3 is TGTGCCAGCACCCGGACAGGGGAGGACGGGGAGCTGTTTTTT. Translation gives CASTRTGEDGELFF.

This chain links TRBV3-1 (or the pseudogene TRBV3-2) with TRBJ2-5; D is possibly TRBD2 (6 bases). The CDR3 consists of 15 residues. V lost 4 bases, J lost 2 bases, and 14 bases lay in between. Germline assignment: CDR1 LGHDT and CDR2 YNNKEL (reference sequence). The CDR3 loop reads CASSPSLARQETQYF. CDR3 sequence (DNA): TGTGCCAGCAGCCCGTCGCTAGCGAGACAAGAGACCCAGTACTTC.

V gene TRBV9 combines with J gene TRBJ2-7; the D is unclear. Germline CDR1 SGDLS, CDR2 YYNGEE. The germline V and J ends were trimmed by 4 bases and 3 bases, with 11 bases remaining between them. The CDR3 runs 13 residues. For the CDR3, the DNA is TGTGCCAGCAGCCTTGACGGTTACTACGAGCAGTACTTC. Its protein is CASSLDGYYEQYF.

The genes are TRBV5-5 and TRBJ2-1; D is uncertain. This CDR3 has 12 residues. Germline-derived CDR1 and CDR2 are SGHKS and YYEKEE (reference sequence). Trimming stripped 2 bases from V and 7 bases from J, with 7 bases between. CDR3 residues: CASSLSRNEQFF. Written as DNA, the CDR3 is TGTGCCAGCAGCTTATCCCGAAATGAGCAGTTCTTC.

V gene TRBV4-1 combines with J gene TRBJ1-2; the D gene is possibly TRBD1 (5 bases). The V end lost 3 bases, the J end lost 7 bases, and 18 bases lay between the germline ends. The germline CDR1 and CDR2 sequences are MGHRA and YSYEKL. The CDR3 has 15 residues. CDR3 sequence: CASSHQGLGVSGYTF. The CDR3 DNA reads as TGCGCCAGCAGCCACCAAGGGTTAGGGGTCAGTGGCTACACCTTC.

This rearrangement joins TRBV2 to TRBJ2-3, with TRBD1 matching 12 bases. With V trimmed by 4 bases and J by 2 bases, 4 bases remained unmatched. This CDR3 region has 16 residues. Germline loops: CDR1 SNHLY, CDR2 FYNNEI. The chain's CDR3 is CASSGGQGAITDTQYF. Here the CDR3 DNA reads TGTGCCAGCAGTGGGGGACAGGGGGCGATCACAGATACGCAGTATTTT.

The chain has TRBV7-2 and TRBJ2-1, with D maybe TRBD2 (6 bases). The CDR3 is made up of 15 amino acids. Germline lookup yields CDR1 SGHTA and CDR2 FQGNSA. V dropped 3 bases and J dropped 9 bases, with 18 bases sitting between them. The CDR3 bases are TGTGCCAGCAGCTTTCGGACCGCCAACGGGGGTGAGCAGTTCTTC. Encoded protein: CASSFRTANGGEQFF.

This rearrangement joins TRBV18 to TRBJ2-5, with D possibly being TRBD1 or TRBD2 (6 bases each). Trimming took off 6 bases at V and 3 bases at J, with 14 bases between the two ends. CDR3 length: 14 amino acids. Germline CDR1 is KGHSH and CDR2 is LQKENI. CDR3 protein: CASSPPGEEETQYF. CDR3 bases: TGTGCCAGCTCGCCCCCAGGGGAGGAAGAGACCCAGTACTTC.

V and J are TRBV30 and TRBJ2-5; 10 positions agree with TRBD1. V shed 0 bases and J 5 bases; nucleotides not matched to a gene: 12. The CDR3 spans 17 residues. Germline loops: CDR1 GTSNPN, CDR2 SVGIG (reference sequence). CDR3 DNA sequence: TGTGCCTGGAGTGTAACCCCACCGGGACAGGGGAGGGAGACCCAGTACTTC. Translated: CAWSVTPPGQGRETQYF.

The chain couples TRBV3-1 (or the pseudogene TRBV3-2) to TRBJ2-2; no firm D call. The germline V gene has CDR1 LGHDT and CDR2 YNNKEL (reference sequence). The CDR3 totals 12 residues. V was pared by 2 bases and J by 6 bases, with 4 bases between. CDR3 sequence (DNA): TGTGCCAGCAGCCAAATCCCCGGGGAGCTGTTTTTT. Translated, it gives CASSQIPGELFF.

This clone was observed a single time. V and J are TRBV27 and TRBJ1-5; D is ambiguous. V shed 3 bases and J shed 4 bases, with 19 bases lying between them. The CDR3 spans 17 residues. Germline V lookup: CDR1 MNHEY, CDR2 SMNVEV (reference sequence). The CDR3 DNA reads TGTGCCAGCAGTTTTGCGGCAGACTATGGCTTGAATCAGCCCCAGCATTTT. Amino acids: CASSFAADYGLNQPQHF.

The chain links TRBV7-8 to TRBJ2-3; D remains ambiguous. Germline V gene data show CDR1 as SGHVS and CDR2 as FQNEAQ. CDR3 length: 14 residues. V was cut by 5 bases and J by 3 bases, with 12 bases left in between. The CDR3, as DNA: TGTGCCAGCAGCCCGGTTCCTACGACAGATACGCAGTATTTT. This translates into CASSPVPTTDTQYF.

The table lists this clone with a count of one. The same CDR3 also results from other DNA sequences found in this sample. The chain uses TRBV7-3 and TRBJ2-1; 14 bases are shared with TRBD2. This CDR3 has 15 residues. Germline assignment: CDR1 SGHTA and CDR2 FQGTGA. The junction had 4 bases not matched to a gene; V was cut back by 5 bases and J by 7 bases. The CDR3 protein is CASSAGLAGVNEQFF. DNA for the CDR3: TGTGCCAGCAGCGCGGGACTAGCGGGAGTGAATGAGCAGTTCTTC.

This clone was picked up one time. The V call is TRBV7-9, the J call TRBJ2-1, with D possibly called TRBD1 or TRBD2 (7 bases each). The CDR3 consists of 11 residues. In germline, CDR1 is SEHNR, CDR2 FQNEAQ (reference sequence). V lost 5 bases, J lost 13 bases, and 12 bases lay in between. The DNA of the CDR3 is TGTGCCAGCAGCCCAGGGGGGGCTCAGTTCTTC. Residues: CASSPGGAQFF.

A word on this clone: A read error may account for a junction end that differs from germline. This chain uses TRBV27 with TRBJ2-7, with 7 positions matching TRBD2. Germline CDR1 and CDR2: MNHEY and SMNVEV (reference sequence). The CDR3 sequence is 15 residues long. The CDR3 nucleotides are TGTGCCAGCAGCCCTAATAATAGACTAGCCGATTTTCCACGATTC. Its protein product is CASSPNNRLADFPRF.

The chain uses TRBV7-2 and TRBJ2-5; TRBD2 agrees at 11 bases. CDR3 length equals 17 residues. The ends lost 5 bases at V and 2 bases at J; junction bases unmatched: 10. Germline V gene sequence: CDR1 SGHTA, CDR2 FQGNSA. The CDR3 is CASSPKLAGVGQETQYF. Here the CDR3 DNA reads TGTGCCAGCAGCCCAAAACTAGCGGGAGTGGGTCAAGAGACCCAGTACTTC.

The V call is TRBV27, the J call TRBJ2-2, with D perhaps given as TRBD1 or TRBD2 (5 bases each). Looked up from germline, CDR1 is MNHEY and CDR2 is SMNVEV (reference sequence). With 6 bases removed from V and 0 bases from J, the gap between germline ends came to 8 bases. The CDR3 covers 14 residues. The CDR3 sequence is CASRLGPNTGELFF. The CDR3 nucleotides are TGTGCCAGCAGACTGGGACCGAACACCGGGGAGCTGTTTTTT.

This clone occurred once. The J gene is TRBJ1-4, the V gene TRBV9; TRBD1 matches 7 bases. Germline V CDR1 and CDR2: SGDLS, YYNGEE. V trimming: 1 base; J trimming: 5 bases; junction bases outside the gene matches: 5. The CDR3 has 15 residues. The CDR3 DNA reads as TGTGCCAGCAGCGTACGGGACAGCCAGAATGAAAAACTGTTTTTT. It encodes CASSVRDSQNEKLFF.

In this sample, this clone turned up many times. The chain recombines TRBV2 with TRBJ2-7; possible D gene TRBD2, 6 bases. The length of the CDR3 is 12 residues. Germline CDR1 is SNHLY and CDR2 is FYNNEI. Trimming shortened V by 6 bases and J by 6 bases, and 12 bases separated the two germline ends. The CDR3 nucleotides are TGTGCCAGCAGCGAGACTAGATCCGAGCAGTACTTC. As protein: CASSETRSEQYF.